The 18 T cell receptor beta chains given below trace back to one sample, sequenced in a study of T cell responses to AZD1222 COVID-19 vaccine. Sequenced by immunoSEQ multiplex PCR; TCRdb stores in-frame clones only, minus some. The repertoire holds some 89,000 clones, with approximately 89% as singletons. The input for sequencing was peripheral blood, taken on day 0 of AZD1222 vaccination. The receptors originated from an adult in good health.

This clone was seen once. This chain uses TRBV30 with TRBJ1-5; TRBD1 matches at 8 bases. The CDR3 covers 15 residues. Germline CDR1 and CDR2: GTSNPN and SVGIG (reference sequence). Trimming took 5 bases from V and 3 from J; bases not matched to a gene: 9. The CDR3 DNA reads TGTGCCTGGGGAAGGACAGGGAATGTCAATCAGCCCCAGCATTTT. Its translation is CAWGRTGNVNQPQHF.

The genes are TRBV5-5 and TRBJ1-4; possible D gene TRBD1, 5 bases. The CDR3 loop spans 14 amino acids. Germline CDR1 reads SGHKS; CDR2 reads YYEKEE (reference sequence). V gave up 2 bases and J gave up 8 bases, with 13 bases separating them. The CDR3 reads CASSFGGAGEKLFF. In nucleotides, the CDR3 is TGTGCCAGCAGCTTCGGCGGGGCGGGGGAAAAACTGTTTTTT.

The rearrangement links TRBV27 to TRBJ2-1, with 9 nucleotides matching TRBD2. Germline V CDR1 and CDR2: MNHEY, SMNVEV (reference sequence). This CDR3 is built from 16 residues. V gave up 2 bases and J gave up 2 bases; unmatched junction bases: 4. The CDR3 bases are TGTGCCAGCAGTTTAGGGACTAGCTCCCCCTACAATGAGCAGTTCTTC. Protein sequence: CASSLGTSSPYNEQFF.

This clone was picked up a small number of times. V is TRBV29-1 and J is TRBJ1-3; D ambiguous. Deletions cut 6 bases from V and 3 bases from J, with 12 bases between. This CDR3 is built from 13 residues. Per the germline V gene, CDR1 is SQVTM and CDR2 is ANQGSEA. In DNA form, the CDR3 reads TGCAGCGTCCAAAGGATGGGTGGAAACACCATATATTTT. Amino acids: CSVQRMGGNTIYF.

The chain uses TRBV5-1 and TRBJ1-6, with 8 bases that match TRBD1. CDR1 is SGHRS and CDR2 is YFSETQ in the germline V gene. CDR3 length equals 15 residues. The J segment lost 10 bases and the V segment lost 3 bases, leaving 9 bases of the junction unmatched. The CDR3 reads CASSSQGAEGSPLHF. The CDR3 DNA reads as TGCGCCAGCAGCTCCCAGGGGGCAGAGGGATCACCCCTCCACTTT. The full variable domain, completed using reference TRBV5-1 and TRBJ1-6, is KAGVTQTPRYLIKTRGQQVTLSCSPISGHRSVSWYQQTPGQGLQFLFEYFSETQRNKGNFPGRFSGRQFSNSRSEMNVSTLELGDSALYLCASSSQGAEGSPLHFGNGTRLTVT.

V and J are TRBV25-1 and TRBJ2-7, with D uncertain. This CDR3 spans 14 amino acids. V lost 0 bases and J 6 bases, leaving 12 bases between the germline ends. CDR1 MGHDK and CDR2 SYGVNS come from the germline V gene. This CDR3 reads CASSEYGMAREQYF. Here the CDR3 DNA reads TGTGCCAGCAGTGAATATGGGATGGCGCGCGAGCAGTACTTC.

This sequence joins TRBV29-1 and TRBJ1-1, with a tentative D call TRBD1 (6 bases). This CDR3 is 12 amino acids long. CDR1 and CDR2 from the germline V gene are SQVTM and ANQGSEA. Trimming pared 7 bases from V and 8 bases from J, leaving 17 bases between. The CDR3 region is CSAMDSASEAFF. In nucleotides, the CDR3 is TGCAGCGCAATGGACAGTGCCTCCGAAGCTTTCTTT.

V and J are TRBV7-6 and TRBJ2-5; D might be TRBD1 (6 bases). Deletions cut 2 bases from V and 5 bases from J, with 9 bases between. From germline, CDR1 is SGHVS and CDR2 FNYEAQ. This CDR3 comprises 13 residues. CDR3 region: CASSLSRGETQYF. CDR3 DNA: TGTGCCAGCAGCTTATCTAGGGGGGAGACCCAGTACTTC.

V gene TRBV7-2 combines with J gene TRBJ1-2; 9 bases agree with TRBD1. The germline gives CDR1 SGHTA, CDR2 FQGNSA. The V and J ends lost 5 bases and 0 bases, in that order; junction bases with no gene match: 1. This CDR3 has 14 amino acids. DNA of the CDR3: TGTGCCAGCAGCCGGGACAGGGCTAACTATGGCTACACCTTC. This sequence encodes CASSRDRANYGYTF.

The chain carries TRBV30 and TRBJ2-2; D tentatively reads TRBD1 or TRBD2 (7 bases each). This CDR3 contains 15 residues. Trimming removed 3 bases from V and 4 bases from J, with 15 bases in between. The germline V gene encodes CDR1 GTSNPN and CDR2 SVGIG (reference sequence). The CDR3 spells CAWRGRGQSTGELFF. Here the CDR3 DNA reads TGTGCCTGGAGGGGGAGGGGGCAAAGCACCGGGGAGCTGTTTTTT.

The chain combines TRBV5-1 with TRBJ2-7, with 7 positions matching TRBD1. The V segment lost 4 bases and the J segment 3 bases; nucleotides outside the gene matches: 7. The CDR3 extends over 14 amino acids. Per germline, CDR1 SGHRS and CDR2 YFSETQ. CDR3 in amino acids: CASSVGQTNYEQYF. In DNA form, the CDR3 reads TGCGCCAGCAGCGTGGGACAGACTAACTACGAGCAGTACTTC.

This clone appeared a single time. The rearrangement uses TRBV10-2 and TRBJ2-1, with 10 positions matching TRBD1. Looked up from germline, CDR1 is WSHSY and CDR2 is SAAADI. The CDR3 totals 19 residues. With V trimmed by 3 bases and J by 0 bases, 11 bases remained unmatched. The CDR3 region is CASSERGQGTISSYNEQFF. The DNA of the CDR3 is TGCGCCAGCAGTGAAAGGGGACAGGGGACTATCAGCTCCTACAATGAGCAGTTCTTC.

V and J are TRBV7-2 and TRBJ1-3, with 8 nucleotides matching TRBD1. The CDR3 length is 16 residues. Germline V lookup: CDR1 SGHTA, CDR2 FQGNSA. V was pared by 6 bases and J by 1 base, with 8 bases of the junction left unmatched. CDR3 amino acids: CASSWGQVTSGNTIYF. In DNA form, the CDR3 reads TGTGCCAGCAGTTGGGGACAGGTGACGTCTGGAAACACCATATATTTT.

V gene TRBV5-1 combines with J gene TRBJ2-2; the D gene is possibly TRBD1 (6 bases). The CDR3 runs 15 residues. Germline CDR1 reads SGHRS; CDR2 reads YFSETQ. V gave up 0 bases and J gave up 4 bases, with 10 bases separating them. CDR3 sequence (DNA): TGCGCCAGCAGCTTGGCCGACAGGCCCACCGGGGAGCTGTTTTTT. It is translated as CASSLADRPTGELFF.

The chain has TRBV15 and TRBJ2-3; tentatively, D is TRBD1 or TRBD2 (6 bases each). Germline V CDR1 and CDR2: LNHNV, YYDKDF (reference sequence). With 1 base removed from V and 0 bases from J, the gap between germline ends came to 14 bases. The CDR3 has 17 amino acids. Written as DNA, the CDR3 is TGTGCCACCAGCAGAGGCCCGGGGGCGGGGAGCACAGATACGCAGTATTTT. Its translation: CATSRGPGAGSTDTQYF.

The V call is TRBV14, the J call TRBJ2-7; 7 positions match TRBD1. CDR1 and CDR2 (germline): SGHDN, FVKESK. V was pared by 0 bases and J by 2 bases, with 7 bases of the junction left unmatched. The length of the CDR3 is 16 residues. CDR3: CASSQDYRGWTYEQYF. In DNA, the CDR3 is TGTGCCAGCAGCCAAGATTACAGGGGATGGACCTACGAGCAGTACTTC.

CDR3 region: CASSYSSQDRINGYTF. The CDR3 DNA reads as TGTGCCAGCAGTTACTCGAGCCAGGACCGTATCAATGGCTACACCTTC. The chain combines TRBV6-5 with TRBJ1-2; no clear D gene. The CDR3 covers 16 residues. Between the trimmed V and J ends, which lost 0 bases and 6 bases, there was a span of 17 bases. From germline, CDR1 is MNHEY and CDR2 SVGAGI.

V usage is TRBV5-1 and J usage is TRBJ1-2, with D unclear. Trimming pared 7 bases from V and 3 bases from J, leaving 16 bases between. The germline CDR1 and CDR2 sequences are SGHRS and YFSETQ. The CDR3 consists of 14 residues. CDR3 in DNA: TGCGCCAGCTCCGACCTTACCCCAGACTATGGCTACACCTTC. Encoded protein: CASSDLTPDYGYTF.